A single sample gave rise to the 23 T cell receptor beta chains below, sequenced in a study of T cell repertoires in cytomegalovirus infection. Using its own MiXCR run on the reads, TCRdb lists one record per CDR3 protein. The sample carries around 290,000 distinct CDR3 sequences, about 23% recorded once. The sample comprised PBMCs. The receptors shown here come from a human donor in good health (CMV status not recorded). Some clones in this sample may be carry-over from other donors' samples.

The rearrangement joins TRBV10-3 to TRBJ1-2, with a weak D call TRBD1 (6 bases). Looked up from germline, CDR1 is ENHRY and CDR2 is SYGVKD. Between the trimmed V and J ends, which lost 0 bases and 3 bases, there was a span of 11 bases. This CDR3 region has 15 residues. The CDR3 is CAISESGAYDYGYTF. For the CDR3, the DNA is TGTGCCATCAGTGAGTCGGGGGCTTACGACTATGGCTACACCTTC.

This clonotype was recorded many times. The gene calls are TRBV7-2 and TRBJ1-4; no firm D call. Germline CDR1 and CDR2: SGHTA and FQGNSA. This CDR3 spans 14 amino acids. V lost 0 bases to trimming and J lost 7 bases, with 9 bases between them. CDR3 bases: TGTGCCAGCAGCTTAGCGGGAATTAGTGAAAAACTGTTTTTT. This gives the protein CASSLAGISEKLFF. The complete variable domain, with remaining parts taken from reference TRBV7-2 and TRBJ1-4, reads GAGVSQSPSNKVTEKGKDVELRCDPISGHTALYWYRQSLGQGLEFLIYFQGNSAPDKSGLPSDRFSAERTGGSVSTLTIQRTQQEDSAVYLCASSLAGISEKLFFGSGTQLSVL.

This rearrangement joins TRBV7-6 to TRBJ1-2, with D maybe TRBD1 (6 bases). CDR3 length: 14 amino acids. V was shortened by 3 bases and J by 10 bases, with 18 bases between the two germline ends. Germline V gene lookup returns CDR1 SGHVS and CDR2 FNYEAQ. Here the CDR3 DNA reads TGTGCCAGCAGCTTTGTACAGGGACTATCCGACTACACCTTC. Translated: CASSFVQGLSDYTF.

The table lists this clonotype with a count of one. A read error is possible here, since a much larger clone lies one base away. The J gene is TRBJ2-3, the V gene TRBV7-9; 9 nucleotides match TRBD2. The germline V gene encodes CDR1 SEHNR and CDR2 FQNEAQ (reference sequence). There are 14 residues in the CDR3. The J segment lost 11 bases and the V segment lost 5 bases, leaving 11 bases of the junction unmatched. The CDR3 sequence is CASSLSPGTSMQYF. CDR3 coding DNA: TGTGCCAGCAGCCTTTCCCCCGGGACTAGCATGCAGTATTTT.

The chain recombines TRBV19 with TRBJ2-3, with D uncertain. CDR1 is LNHDA, CDR2 SQIVND, per germline (reference sequence). The CDR3 sequence is 13 residues long. V shed 3 bases and J shed 3 bases, with 7 bases lying between them. As DNA, the CDR3 is TGTGCCAGTAGTATCCCGCCTACAGATACGCAGTATTTT. It specifies CASSIPPTDTQYF.

J is TRBJ2-1 and V is TRBV6-6, with 14 bases matching TRBD2. J lost 9 bases, V lost 4 bases, and 11 bases had no gene match. This CDR3 has 17 residues. Germline V gene data show CDR1 as MNHNY and CDR2 as SVGAGI (reference sequence). DNA of the CDR3: TGTGCCAGCAGTTTCCTTGGACTAGCGGGAGGAGGGGGTGAGCAGTTCTTC. Amino acids: CASSFLGLAGGGGEQFF.

V is TRBV27 and J is TRBJ1-6; 7 nucleotides align to TRBD1. Germline assignment: CDR1 MNHEY and CDR2 SMNVEV (reference sequence). The CDR3 is 15 residues long. V lost 5 bases to trimming and J lost 7 bases; unmatched junction nucleotides: 8. The CDR3 loop is CASSEQGIGNSPLHF. The CDR3 DNA follows: TGTGCCAGCAGTGAACAGGGGATCGGCAATTCACCCCTCCACTTT.

This clonotype has ten or more counts. The V call is TRBV5-4, the J call TRBJ2-7; no firm D call. V lost 2 bases and J 5 bases, leaving 20 bases between the germline ends. The CDR3 length is 16 residues. The germline gives CDR1 SGHNT, CDR2 YYREEE (reference sequence). The CDR3 loop reads CASSFEANINMNEQYF. The CDR3 bases are TGTGCCAGCAGCTTCGAAGCGAATATCAATATGAACGAGCAGTACTTC.

This clonotype was seen many times. The rearrangement uses TRBV7-6 and TRBJ2-3, with 8 bases fitting TRBD1. V trimming: 1 base; J trimming: 6 bases; junction bases outside the gene matches: 6. CDR3 length equals 15 residues. Germline CDR1 and CDR2: SGHVS and FNYEAQ. The CDR3 loop reads CASSLGDRSSDTQYF. The CDR3, as DNA: TGTGCCAGCAGCTTAGGGGACAGGTCGTCTGATACGCAGTATTTT.

This clonotype has at least ten counts. CDR3 residues: CASSPSGGPRTQYF. CDR3 DNA sequence: TGTGCCAGCAGCCCTAGCGGGGGGCCCCGGACCCAGTACTTC. The chain joins TRBV7-2 to TRBJ2-5; 11 positions agree with TRBD2. Trimming removed 5 bases from V and 7 bases from J; junction bases left unmatched: 6. Germline CDR1 is SGHTA and CDR2 is FQGNSA. The CDR3 length is 14 residues.

The chain joins TRBV2 to TRBJ2-7, with 7 bases fitting TRBD1. Germline CDR1 reads SNHLY; CDR2 reads FYNNEI. The trim removed 6 bases at V and 2 bases at J, leaving 7 bases unmatched. There are 14 residues in the CDR3. The CDR3 sequence: CASRQGQIPYEQYF. For the CDR3, the DNA is TGTGCCAGCAGACAGGGGCAGATCCCCTACGAGCAGTACTTC. Variable domain in full (rest from reference TRBV2 and TRBJ2-7): EPEVTQTPSHQVTQMGQEVILRCVPISNHLYFYWYRQILGQKVEFLVSFYNNEISEKSEIFDDQFSVERPDGSNFTLKIRSTKLEDSAMYFCASRQGQIPYEQYFGPGTRLTVT.

This clonotype is medium-sized (0.01 to 0.1%) by share. The chain recombines TRBV7-2 with TRBJ1-3; D not certain. Trimming stripped 1 base from V and 0 bases from J, with 10 bases between. The CDR3 extends over 16 amino acids. Germline V gene lookup returns CDR1 SGHTA and CDR2 FQGNSA. The CDR3 DNA sequence: TGTGCCAGCAGCTTAGGGCCTTTGAGCTCTGGAAACACCATATATTTT. Its protein product is CASSLGPLSSGNTIYF.

This clonotype was picked up many times. This chain links TRBV7-2 with TRBJ2-7; the D gene could be TRBD1 or TRBD2 (5 bases each). Deletions cut 1 base from V and 10 bases from J, with 14 bases between. In germline, CDR1 is SGHTA, CDR2 FQGNSA. The CDR3 runs 13 residues. The DNA of the CDR3 is TGTGCCAGCAGCTTAGGTAGGGACCTCCGTCAGTACTTC. This translates into CASSLGRDLRQYF. The entire variable domain, with the rest obtained from reference TRBV7-2 and TRBJ2-7, is as follows: GAGVSQSPSNKVTEKGKDVELRCDPISGHTALYWYRQSLGQGLEFLIYFQGNSAPDKSGLPSDRFSAERTGGSVSTLTIQRTQQEDSAVYLCASSLGRDLRQYFGPGTRLTVT.

This clonotype was recorded many times. This chain links TRBV28 with TRBJ1-2; D gene uncertain. This CDR3 region has 13 residues. Germline CDR1 is MDHEN and CDR2 is SYDVKM. V lost 7 bases and J lost 7, with 16 bases in between. CDR3 sequence reads: CASTRAGLRGYTF. In DNA form, the CDR3 reads TGTGCCAGCACCCGGGCAGGCCTTCGTGGCTACACCTTC.

This clonotype was found a few times. The rearrangement uses TRBV6-2 or TRBV6-3 and TRBJ2-7; unclear D gene. The CDR3 covers 12 residues. Deletions cut 0 bases from V and 6 bases from J, with 6 bases between. Germline V gives CDR1 MNHEY, CDR2 SVGEGT. The CDR3 spells CASSYSVGEQYF. The CDR3 nucleotides are TGTGCCAGCAGTTACTCGGTGGGCGAGCAGTACTTC.

J is TRBJ1-2 and V is TRBV20-1, with 7 bases aligning to TRBD1. The CDR3 has 14 amino acids. Germline CDR1 and CDR2: DFQATT and SNEGSKA (reference sequence). V was pared by 6 bases and J by 2 bases, with 9 bases of the junction left unmatched. This chain's CDR3 is CSAFRQGKNYGYTF. In nucleotides, the CDR3 is TGCAGTGCGTTTCGACAGGGAAAGAACTATGGCTACACCTTC.

This clonotype has just a few counts. The chain employs TRBV5-5 and TRBJ2-1, with 8 bases aligning to TRBD1. V lost 4 bases to trimming and J lost 2 bases; unmatched junction nucleotides: 11. The CDR3 totals 17 residues. Germline CDR1 reads SGHKS; CDR2 reads YYEKEE (reference sequence). CDR3 nucleotide sequence: TGTGCCAGCAGCCATACCTCAGGGGGCGGACCCTACAATGAGCAGTTCTTC. Its protein is CASSHTSGGGPYNEQFF.

The chain is built from TRBV19 and TRBJ1-5, with a tentative D call TRBD1 (5 bases). V was trimmed by 2 bases and J by 7 bases, leaving 15 bases between them. This CDR3 is 15 amino acids long. Germline-derived CDR1 and CDR2 are LNHDA and SQIVND (reference sequence). CDR3 coding DNA: TGTGCCAGTAGTATATTTCACCAGGGAGGACAGCCCCAGCATTTT. Protein product: CASSIFHQGGQPQHF.

The rearrangement links TRBV7-2 to TRBJ1-3; the D gene is possibly TRBD1 (5 bases). Trimming stripped 0 bases from V and 4 bases from J, with 10 bases between. The CDR3 is 15 residues long. Germline assignment: CDR1 SGHTA and CDR2 FQGNSA. CDR3 coding DNA: TGTGCCAGCAGCTTAGCGTTAGGGGCGGGAAACACCATATATTTT. Its protein product is CASSLALGAGNTIYF.

V gene TRBV25-1 combines with J gene TRBJ1-4; 7 bases are shared with TRBD1. V trimming: 8 bases; J trimming: 2 bases; junction bases outside the gene matches: 5. In germline, CDR1 is MGHDK, CDR2 SYGVNS. This CDR3 has 14 amino acids. CDR3 sequence reads: CASGKTGTNEKLFF. The CDR3 DNA reads as TGTGCCAGCGGGAAGACAGGGACTAATGAAAAACTGTTTTTT.

This clonotype was detected ten times or more. The chain has TRBV7-2 and TRBJ2-1; 10 bases match TRBD2. V lost 4 bases to trimming and J lost 0 bases; unmatched junction nucleotides: 9. The CDR3 has 18 amino acids. Germline CDR1 and CDR2: SGHTA and FQGNSA. In DNA form, the CDR3 reads TGTGCCAGCAGCTCTGGGGGGACTAGCGATACCTCCTACAATGAGCAGTTCTTC. This codes for CASSSGGTSDTSYNEQFF.

A single count supports this clonotype. This sequence joins TRBV7-2 and TRBJ2-1; weak D call: TRBD1 (6 bases). V shed 5 bases and J shed 10 bases, with 12 bases lying between them. CDR3 size: 12 residues. From germline, CDR1 is SGHTA and CDR2 FQGNSA. The CDR3 protein is CASSRTGMEQFF. The CDR3 region has the DNA TGTGCCAGCAGCAGAACAGGGATGGAGCAGTTCTTC.

The chain joins TRBV29-1 to TRBJ2-5, with 8 bases matching TRBD2. J lost 5 bases, V lost 3 bases, and 5 bases had no gene match. The CDR3 has 13 residues. Germline CDR1 reads SQVTM; CDR2 reads ANQGSEA. CDR3 bases: TGCAGCGTTGACGGGGGGGGAGCGGAGACCCAGTACTTC. Its translation: CSVDGGGAETQYF.